This TCR beta chain was sequenced in a study of cytomegalovirus exposure and HLA in healthy donors. Study-wide results and limits: A list of approximately 160 TCR beta chains associated with cytomegalovirus was given. High specificity and sensitivity for cytomegalovirus status were reported for the classifier. It was in a later analysis that TCR association rates were seen to vary by HLA locus, highest for DRB1 and lowest for HLA-C. Most sequenced TCRs were rare (though some public TCRs occurred in many donors).

About this clone: The antigen is unknown.

PCR primers comprised 60 Vbeta and 13 Jbeta primers. The assay was immunoSEQ multiplex PCR, and TCRdb's table has in-frame clones only and misses some. Among about 200,000 clones, around 82% were seen once, and the ten largest hold roughly 3%. The sequence derives from a woman in her thirties in good health and CMV-seronegative. The sequenced sample was PBMCs.

CDR3 protein: CASSYSPYTDTQYF. CDR3 nucleotides: TGTGCCAGCAGTTACTCTCCGTACACAGATACGCAGTATTTT. The rearrangement joins TRBV6-6 to TRBJ2-3; D not resolved. Trimming took off 0 bases at V and 2 bases at J, with 6 bases between the two ends. The CDR3 runs to 14 residues. The germline V gene has CDR1 MNHNY and CDR2 SVGAGI (reference sequence).